The 28 T cell receptor beta chains below were found in one sample sequenced in a study of OX40 agonist ivuxolimab in advanced cancers. Only in-frame clones appear in the TCRdb table, and some are missing; sequencing was by immunoSEQ multiplex PCR. The sample has under 85,000 clones, about 85% seen once. The starting material was CD4+ or CD8+ T cells sorted from blood, obtained in a trial of the OX40 agonist ivuxolimab. The receptors shown here come from an adult with an advanced solid tumor such as melanoma, head and neck, liver or kidney cancer.

V gene TRBV30 combines with J gene TRBJ2-7, with a possible D match to TRBD2 (6 bases). Germline V gene sequence: CDR1 GTSNPN, CDR2 SVGIG (reference sequence). The CDR3 has 14 amino acids. Trimming pared 3 bases from V and 2 bases from J, leaving 14 bases between. The CDR3 region is CAWSPPGLAYEQYF. CDR3 nucleotides: TGTGCCTGGAGCCCACCGGGACTGGCCTACGAGCAGTACTTC.

This clone was observed a few times. The rearrangement joins TRBV7-9 to TRBJ1-6, with 10 bases aligning to TRBD1. Germline-derived CDR1 and CDR2 are SEHNR and FQNEAQ (reference sequence). The CDR3 loop spans 18 amino acids. J lost 10 bases, V lost 4 bases, and 16 bases had no gene match. CDR3 loop: CASSYIRDRGDHGSPLHF. DNA for the CDR3: TGTGCCAGCAGCTATATCCGGGACAGGGGAGACCATGGGTCACCCCTCCACTTT.

The chain couples TRBV4-1 to TRBJ2-7; TRBD2 agrees at 10 bases. This CDR3 comprises 18 residues. The V gene end was trimmed by 0 bases and the J gene end by 0 bases; junction bases not matched to a gene: 8. Germline assignment: CDR1 MGHRA and CDR2 YSYEKL. As DNA, the CDR3 is TGCGCCAGCAGCCAAGAACGGGTTAGCGGGAGGCCCTCCTACGAGCAGTACTTC. Encoded protein: CASSQERVSGRPSYEQYF.

V and J are TRBV29-1 and TRBJ2-3; 8 nucleotides match TRBD1. There are 13 residues in the CDR3. Germline loops: CDR1 SQVTM, CDR2 ANQGSEA. V shed 4 bases, J shed 1 base, and the junction held 1 base outside the gene matches. The CDR3 loop reads CSVVTGGTDTQYF. The DNA of the CDR3 is TGCAGCGTTGTGACAGGGGGCACAGATACGCAGTATTTT.

The J gene is TRBJ2-7, the V gene TRBV9; the match to TRBD2 covers 8 bases. CDR3 size: 17 residues. V lost 0 bases, J lost 0 bases, and 8 bases stayed unmatched. Germline V CDR1 and CDR2: SGDLS, YYNGEE. CDR3 region: CASSVGQSGRGSYEQYF. As DNA, the CDR3 is TGTGCCAGCAGCGTAGGTCAGAGCGGGAGAGGCTCCTACGAGCAGTACTTC.

This sequence joins TRBV4-3 and TRBJ2-1; 11 bases are shared with TRBD2. V shed 1 base, J shed 6 bases, and the junction held 2 bases outside the gene matches. CDR3 length: 15 residues. Per the germline V gene, CDR1 is LGHNA and CDR2 is YSLEER. The CDR3 sequence is CASSQVAGGPNEQFF. The CDR3 nucleotides are TGCGCCAGCAGCCAAGTAGCGGGAGGGCCCAATGAGCAGTTCTTC.

This chain uses TRBV9 with TRBJ1-5; D is uncertain. Germline CDR1 and CDR2: SGDLS and YYNGEE. The ends were cut back, 4 bases at V and 5 bases at J, with 10 bases in the middle. This CDR3 has 13 residues. The DNA for the CDR3 is TGTGCCAGCAGCACGGACGTATATCAGCCCCAGCATTTT. As protein: CASSTDVYQPQHF. The variable domain in full, completed from reference TRBV9 and TRBJ1-5, reads DSGVTQTPKHLITATGQRVTLRCSPRSGDLSVYWYQQSLDQGLQFLIQYYNGEERAKGNILERFSAQQFPDLHSELNLSSLELGDSALYFCASSTDVYQPQHFGDGTRLSIL.

The J gene is TRBJ2-5, the V gene TRBV25-1; the D gene could be TRBD1 or TRBD2 (5 bases each). This CDR3 is 14 amino acids long. Germline V gives CDR1 MGHDK, CDR2 SYGVNS. V gave up 6 bases and J gave up 1 base, with 12 bases separating them. DNA of the CDR3: TGTGCCAGCAGATCCGAGGGGTTCCAAGAGACCCAGTACTTC. Amino acid sequence: CASRSEGFQETQYF.

The rearrangement uses TRBV2 and TRBJ2-1, with D perhaps matching TRBD1 (5 bases). The CDR3 totals 16 residues. Trimming took 6 bases from V and 3 from J, leaving 18 bases between them. Looked up from germline, CDR1 is SNHLY and CDR2 is FYNNEI. The DNA of the CDR3 is TGTGCCAGCAGCGCCAGGGTTGCGGAGTACTACAATGAGCAGTTCTTC. Its translation is CASSARVAEYYNEQFF.

V is TRBV4-3 and J is TRBJ2-5; D possibly corresponds to TRBD1 (6 bases). The germline V gene has CDR1 LGHNA and CDR2 YSLEER. The CDR3 has 16 residues. Trimming shortened V by 4 bases and J by 1 base, and 16 bases separated the two germline ends. The CDR3 region is CASSLGGRLSQETQYF. DNA of the CDR3: TGCGCCAGCAGCCTTGGGGGCAGGCTGTCCCAAGAGACCCAGTACTTC.

The CDR3 sequence: CATSRDIGGNEQYF. CDR3 coding DNA: TGTGCCACCAGCAGAGATATCGGAGGGAACGAGCAGTACTTC. This chain joins TRBV15 and TRBJ2-7; D may be TRBD2 (6 bases). V shed 0 bases and J shed 5 bases, with 11 bases lying between them. The CDR3 runs to 14 residues. Germline V gives CDR1 LNHNV, CDR2 YYDKDF (reference sequence).

This chain connects TRBV9 to TRBJ2-3, with no clear D. The V end was cut by 4 bases, the J end by 3 bases, with 15 bases between. The length of the CDR3 is 15 residues. CDR1 and CDR2 (germline): SGDLS, YYNGEE. Written as DNA, the CDR3 is TGTGCCAGCAGCTTATGGGCTACGCAAACAGATACGCAGTATTTT. Protein: CASSLWATQTDTQYF. Variable domain in full (rest from reference TRBV9 and TRBJ2-3): DSGVTQTPKHLITATGQRVTLRCSPRSGDLSVYWYQQSLDQGLQFLIQYYNGEERAKGNILERFSAQQFPDLHSELNLSSLELGDSALYFCASSLWATQTDTQYFGPGTRLTVL.

V is TRBV9 and J is TRBJ2-1; 7 positions match TRBD2. J gave up 0 bases and V 6 bases, and 21 bases lay outside the gene matches. There are 20 residues in the CDR3. Germline CDR1 and CDR2: SGDLS and YYNGEE. Here the CDR3 reads CASKIRQVSSGAHSYNEQFF. CDR3 bases: TGTGCCAGCAAGATCCGCCAGGTGTCTAGCGGAGCCCACTCCTACAATGAGCAGTTCTTC.

The rearrangement joins TRBV20-1 to TRBJ1-2; D gene uncertain. Germline CDR1 DFQATT, CDR2 SNEGSKA (reference sequence). The CDR3 extends over 10 amino acids. V lost 3 bases to trimming and J lost 6 bases, with 5 bases between them. CDR3 residues: CSASRDGYTF. The CDR3 DNA reads TGCAGTGCTAGTAGGGATGGCTACACCTTC.

The J gene is TRBJ1-1, the V gene TRBV7-2; maybe TRBD1 (5 bases). Germline values: CDR1 SGHTA, CDR2 FQGNSA. The V end lost 11 bases, the J end lost 4 bases, and 17 bases lay between the germline ends. This CDR3 has 13 residues. The CDR3 DNA reads as TGTGCCGGGCTTTCGGGGCAATTCACTGAAGCTTTCTTT. The encoded protein is CAGLSGQFTEAFF.

The table lists this clone with a count of one. V and J are TRBV6-6 and TRBJ2-3, with TRBD2 as a possible D gene (7 bases). Germline V gene data show CDR1 as MNHNY and CDR2 as SVGAGI (reference sequence). This CDR3 region has 14 residues. Between the trimmed V and J ends, which lost 5 bases and 3 bases, there was a span of 12 bases. The CDR3 DNA reads as TGTGCCAGCAGTACAGGGAGGGCGACAGATACGCAGTATTTT. Amino acids: CASSTGRATDTQYF.

This clone was seen a single time. The rearrangement uses TRBV5-1 and TRBJ1-4, with a possible D match to TRBD1 (5 bases). The CDR3 has 15 amino acids. CDR1 SGHRS and CDR2 YFSETQ come from the germline V gene. V lost 4 bases, J lost 1 base, and 11 bases lay in between. CDR3 bases: TGCGCCAGCAGCGTGATAGGGGTAACTAATGAAAAACTGTTTTTT. Encoded protein: CASSVIGVTNEKLFF.

The rearrangement joins TRBV11-2 to TRBJ2-4; 7 nucleotides align to TRBD2. CDR1 and CDR2 (germline): SGHAT, FQNNGV. V shed 3 bases and J 1 base; nucleotides not matched to a gene: 9. This CDR3 is built from 17 residues. The CDR3 protein is CASSFGIRGEAKNIQYF. The CDR3 DNA follows: TGTGCCAGCAGCTTTGGGATTCGGGGGGAGGCCAAAAACATTCAGTACTTC.

In nucleotides, the CDR3 is TGTGCCAGTAGTATAAACGCTAGAATAGGGACCCAGTACTTC. Translation: CASSINARIGTQYF. The V gene is TRBV19, the J gene TRBJ2-5; D not certain. There are 14 residues in the CDR3. Trimming pared 2 bases from V and 7 bases from J, leaving 14 bases between. The germline gives CDR1 LNHDA, CDR2 SQIVND (reference sequence).

This rearrangement joins TRBV2 to TRBJ2-7, with D uncertain. This CDR3 comprises 11 residues. V was cut by 6 bases and J by 6 bases, with 9 bases left in between. Looked up from germline, CDR1 is SNHLY and CDR2 is FYNNEI. CDR3 residues: CASSVVGEQYF. The CDR3 nucleotides read TGTGCCAGCAGCGTCGTGGGCGAGCAGTACTTC.

The CDR3 DNA reads as TGTGCTAGTGGTCCCCCATCCTACAATGAGCAGTTCTTC. Protein sequence: CASGPPSYNEQFF. V usage is TRBV12-5 and J usage is TRBJ2-1; D gene uncertain. The V gene's germline CDR1 is LGHNT and CDR2 FRNRAP. This CDR3 has 13 residues. V was cut by 5 bases and J by 1 base, with 6 bases left in between.

This chain joins TRBV21-1 and TRBJ2-3. TRBV21-1 is deemed a pseudogene. This CDR3 contains 16 residues. CDR3: CASSKARWGTTDTQYF. The CDR3 nucleotides are TGTGCCAGCAGCAAAGCGAGGTGGGGGACCACAGATACGCAGTATTTT.

CDR3 coding DNA: TGTGCCAGCACCCGTACCCCTTATAATGAAAAACTGTTTTTT. It yields the protein CASTRTPYNEKLFF. The chain is built from TRBV9 and TRBJ1-4; D gene ambiguous. V lost 6 bases and J lost 4, with 13 bases in between. The CDR3 covers 14 residues. Germline V gene sequence: CDR1 SGDLS, CDR2 YYNGEE.

The chain combines TRBV4-2 with TRBJ1-2; TRBD1 aligns across 9 bases. CDR3 length: 15 amino acids. The V and J ends lost 2 bases and 7 bases, in that order; junction bases with no gene match: 8. Germline CDR1 and CDR2: LGHNA and YNFKEQ. The CDR3 coding sequence is TGTGCCAGCAGCCAACTGGGACAGGGAGAGGGTGGCTACACCTTC. Translated, it gives CASSQLGQGEGGYTF.

This clone was counted once. The rearrangement joins TRBV19 to TRBJ2-2; 8 bases match TRBD2. With V trimmed by 3 bases and J by 7 bases, 7 bases remained unmatched. Germline V lookup: CDR1 LNHDA, CDR2 SQIVND (reference sequence). The CDR3 has 15 residues. The DNA of the CDR3 is TGTGCCAGTAGTATCCAGCGGGGGTTGGGCGGGGAGCTGTTTTTT. It translates to CASSIQRGLGGELFF. Supplemented by reference TRBV19 and TRBJ2-2, the full variable domain reads DGGITQSPKYLFRKEGQNVTLSCEQNLNHDAMYWYRQDPGQGLRLIYYSQIVNDFQKGDIAEGYSVSREKKESFPLTVTSAQKNPTAFYLCASSIQRGLGGELFFGEGSRLTVL.

The chain couples TRBV19 to TRBJ2-6, with D unclear. CDR3 length: 16 residues. Germline loops: CDR1 LNHDA, CDR2 SQIVND (reference sequence). V was trimmed by 6 bases and J by 0 bases, leaving 12 bases between them. CDR3: CASRKWSNSGANVLTF. CDR3 sequence (DNA): TGTGCCAGTAGGAAGTGGTCCAACTCTGGGGCCAACGTCCTGACTTTC.

The chain is built from TRBV6-1 and TRBJ1-1; 9 positions agree with TRBD1. The V gene end was trimmed by 8 bases and the J gene end by 6 bases; junction bases not matched to a gene: 13. Germline CDR1 is MNHNS and CDR2 is SASEGT. The CDR3 loop spans 15 amino acids. The CDR3 region has the DNA TGTGCCAGCGGAGTGGCGGGACAGGGTAAGCCTGAAGCTTTCTTT. Translated: CASGVAGQGKPEAFF.

This clone has only a few counts. The chain has TRBV9 and TRBJ2-3, with D perhaps matching TRBD2 (6 bases). Germline V lookup: CDR1 SGDLS, CDR2 YYNGEE. The V gene lost 0 bases and the J gene lost 6 bases, with 23 bases spanning the gap. The CDR3 is made up of 18 amino acids. CDR3 in amino acids: CASSVGGGSLGIADTQYF. The CDR3, as DNA: TGTGCCAGCAGCGTAGGTGGAGGGTCCCTAGGTATCGCGGATACGCAGTATTTT.